This T cell receptor (beta chain) was sequenced for a study of blood T cell repertoires in COVID-19. About the study: Material from acute and convalescent COVID-19 was sourced from the United States, Italy and Spain. Sources were T cells, B-cell-depleted T cells, or PBMCs; the material itself was cDNA or gDNA.

The trim removed 6 bases at V and 6 bases at J, leaving 7 bases unmatched. There are 15 residues in the CDR3. Germline V gene data show CDR1 as LGHDT and CDR2 as YNNKEL (reference sequence). In the source study's methods: Estimated nucleated cell counts came from reference gene primer amplification. Repertoires were generated with immunoSEQ multiplex PCR, while TCRdb's copy carries only in-frame clones and drops some. V and J calls and clone size are copied from that table; D and trimming were computed from the DNA. The data contain about 43,000 clones, about nine tenths of them seen just once; the ten biggest clones take up 8% to 9%. This clone was seen just once.

The sequence was obtained from a man aged 60 to 69 with active COVID-19. The chain joins TRBV3-1 (or the pseudogene TRBV3-2) to TRBJ2-2; 10 nucleotides agree with TRBD1. The sequencing sample was made of peripheral blood. The CDR3 nucleotides read TGTGCCAGCAGACTCCGGGACAGGGGATCCGGGGAGCTGTTTTTT. This gives the protein CASRLRDRGSGELFF.